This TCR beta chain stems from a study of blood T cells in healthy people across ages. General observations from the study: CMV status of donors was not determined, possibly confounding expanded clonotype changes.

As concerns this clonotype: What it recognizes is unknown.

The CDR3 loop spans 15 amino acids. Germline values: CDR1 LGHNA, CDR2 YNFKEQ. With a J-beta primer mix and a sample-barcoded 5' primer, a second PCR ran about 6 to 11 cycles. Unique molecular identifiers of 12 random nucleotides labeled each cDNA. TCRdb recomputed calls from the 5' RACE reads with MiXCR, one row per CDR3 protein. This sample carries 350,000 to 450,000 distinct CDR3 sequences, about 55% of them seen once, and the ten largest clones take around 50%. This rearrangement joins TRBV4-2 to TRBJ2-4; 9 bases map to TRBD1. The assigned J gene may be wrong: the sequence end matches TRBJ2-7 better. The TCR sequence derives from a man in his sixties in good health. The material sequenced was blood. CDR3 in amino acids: CASSQVTGGPYEQYF. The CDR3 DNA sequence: TGTGCCAGCAGCCAGGTGACAGGGGGACCCTACGAGCAGTACTTC.